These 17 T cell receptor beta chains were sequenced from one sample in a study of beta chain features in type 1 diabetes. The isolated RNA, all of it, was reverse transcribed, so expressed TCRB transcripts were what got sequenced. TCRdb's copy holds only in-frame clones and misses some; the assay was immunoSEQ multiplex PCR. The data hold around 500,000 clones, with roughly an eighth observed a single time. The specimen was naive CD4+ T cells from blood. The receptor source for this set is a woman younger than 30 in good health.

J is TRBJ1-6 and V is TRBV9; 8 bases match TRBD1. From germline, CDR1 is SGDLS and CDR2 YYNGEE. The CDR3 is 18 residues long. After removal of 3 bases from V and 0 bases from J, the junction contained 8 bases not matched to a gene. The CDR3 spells CASSDRTGKSSYNSPLHF. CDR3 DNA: TGTGCCAGCAGCGACCGGACAGGGAAAAGCTCCTATAATTCACCCCTCCACTTT.

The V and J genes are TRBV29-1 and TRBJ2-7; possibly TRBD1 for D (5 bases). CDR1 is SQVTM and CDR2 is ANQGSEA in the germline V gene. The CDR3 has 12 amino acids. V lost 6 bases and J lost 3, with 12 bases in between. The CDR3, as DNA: TGCAGCGTAGCTGACAGCGTCTACGAGCAGTACTTC. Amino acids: CSVADSVYEQYF.

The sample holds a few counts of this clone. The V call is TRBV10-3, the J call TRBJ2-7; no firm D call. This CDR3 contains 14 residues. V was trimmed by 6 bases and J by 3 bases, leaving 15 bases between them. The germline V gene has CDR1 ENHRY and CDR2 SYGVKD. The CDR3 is CAIRAGSNSYEQYV. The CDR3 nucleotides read TGTGCCATCAGGGCCGGGTCAAACAGCTACGAGCAGTACGTC.

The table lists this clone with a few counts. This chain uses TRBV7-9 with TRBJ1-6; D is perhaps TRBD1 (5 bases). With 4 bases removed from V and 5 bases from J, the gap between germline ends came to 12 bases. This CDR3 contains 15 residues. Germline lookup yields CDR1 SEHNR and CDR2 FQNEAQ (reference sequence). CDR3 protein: CASSYAGTDNSPLHF. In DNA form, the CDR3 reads TGTGCCAGCAGCTACGCCGGGACCGATAATTCACCCCTCCACTTT.

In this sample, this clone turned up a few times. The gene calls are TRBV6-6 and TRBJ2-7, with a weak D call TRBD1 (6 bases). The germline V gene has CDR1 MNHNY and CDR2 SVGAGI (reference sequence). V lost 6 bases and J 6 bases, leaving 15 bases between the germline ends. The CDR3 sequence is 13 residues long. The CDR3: CASSRDTKGEQYF. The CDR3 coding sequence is TGTGCCAGCAGCAGGGACACGAAAGGCGAGCAGTACTTC.

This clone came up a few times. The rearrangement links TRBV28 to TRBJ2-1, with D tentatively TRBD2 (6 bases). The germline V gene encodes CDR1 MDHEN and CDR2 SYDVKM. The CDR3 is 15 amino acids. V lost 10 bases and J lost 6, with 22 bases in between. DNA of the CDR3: TGTGCCACCAAACCGGGACTCTTAGTGGTCAATGAGCAGTTCTTC. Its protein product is CATKPGLLVVNEQFF.

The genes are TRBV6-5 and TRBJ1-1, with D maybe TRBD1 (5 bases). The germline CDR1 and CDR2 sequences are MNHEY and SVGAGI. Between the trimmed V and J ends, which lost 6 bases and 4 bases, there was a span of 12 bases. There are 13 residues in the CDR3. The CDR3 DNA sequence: TGTGCCAGCAGACTACCCGGGGCCACTGAAGCTTTCTTT. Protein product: CASRLPGATEAFF.

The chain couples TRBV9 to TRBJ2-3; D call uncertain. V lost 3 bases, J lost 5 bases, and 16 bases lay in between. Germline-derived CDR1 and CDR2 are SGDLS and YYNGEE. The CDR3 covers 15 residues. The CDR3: CASSGRVGLVDTQYF. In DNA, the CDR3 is TGTGCCAGCAGCGGTCGGGTTGGTTTAGTAGATACGCAGTATTTT. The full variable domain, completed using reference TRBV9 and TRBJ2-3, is DSGVTQTPKHLITATGQRVTLRCSPRSGDLSVYWYQQSLDQGLQFLIQYYNGEERAKGNILERFSAQQFPDLHSELNLSSLELGDSALYFCASSGRVGLVDTQYFGPGTRLTVL.

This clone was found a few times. The CDR3 DNA follows: TGCGCCAGCAGCCGAACTTACCTGACTAGCGGGAGATACGAGCAGTACTTC. This sequence encodes CASSRTYLTSGRYEQYF. This chain joins TRBV4-3 and TRBJ2-7, with TRBD2 identical over 12 bases. V was clipped by 4 bases and J by 4 bases; unmatched bases: 11. Looked up from germline, CDR1 is LGHNA and CDR2 is YSLEER. CDR3 length: 17 residues.

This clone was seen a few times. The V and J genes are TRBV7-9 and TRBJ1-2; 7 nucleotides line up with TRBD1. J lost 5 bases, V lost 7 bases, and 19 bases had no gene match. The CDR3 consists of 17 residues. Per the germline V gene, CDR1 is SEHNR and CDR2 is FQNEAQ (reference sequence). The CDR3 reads CASMETRGQRPWYGYTF. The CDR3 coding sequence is TGTGCCAGCATGGAGACAAGGGGACAGCGACCGTGGTATGGCTACACCTTC. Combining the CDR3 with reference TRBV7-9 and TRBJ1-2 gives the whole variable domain DTGVSQNPRHKITKRGQNVTFRCDPISEHNRLYWYRQTLGQGPEFLTYFQNEAQLEKSRLLSDRFSAERPKGSFSTLEIQRTEQGDSAMYLCASMETRGQRPWYGYTFGSGTRLTVV.

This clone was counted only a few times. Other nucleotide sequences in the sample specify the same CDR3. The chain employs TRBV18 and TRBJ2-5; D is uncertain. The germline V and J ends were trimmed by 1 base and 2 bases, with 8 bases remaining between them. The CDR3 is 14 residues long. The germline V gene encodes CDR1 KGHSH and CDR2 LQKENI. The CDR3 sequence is CASSPLGSQETQYF. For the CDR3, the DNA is TGTGCCAGCTCACCACTGGGGTCTCAAGAGACCCAGTACTTC.

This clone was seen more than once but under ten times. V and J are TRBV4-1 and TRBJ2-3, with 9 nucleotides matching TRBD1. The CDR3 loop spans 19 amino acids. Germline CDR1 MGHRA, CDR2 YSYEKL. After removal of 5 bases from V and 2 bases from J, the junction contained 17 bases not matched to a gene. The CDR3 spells CASSYSRKSGQGYTDTQYF. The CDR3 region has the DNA TGCGCCAGCAGCTACTCCCGGAAATCCGGACAGGGGTACACAGATACGCAGTATTTT.

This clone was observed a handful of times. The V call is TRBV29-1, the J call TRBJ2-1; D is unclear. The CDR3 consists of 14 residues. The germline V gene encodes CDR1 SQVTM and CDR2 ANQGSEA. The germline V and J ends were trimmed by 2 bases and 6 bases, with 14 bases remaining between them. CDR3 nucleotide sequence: TGCAGCGTTGAAACCCCCCCCGGGCGCAATGAGCAGTTCTTC. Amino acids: CSVETPPGRNEQFF.

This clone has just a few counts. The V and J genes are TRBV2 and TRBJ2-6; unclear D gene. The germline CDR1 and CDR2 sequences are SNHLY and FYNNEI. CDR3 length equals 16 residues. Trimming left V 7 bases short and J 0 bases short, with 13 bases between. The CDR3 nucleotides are TGTGCCAGCACCCCACTGGGTAACTCTGGGGCCAACGTCCTGACTTTC. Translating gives CASTPLGNSGANVLTF.

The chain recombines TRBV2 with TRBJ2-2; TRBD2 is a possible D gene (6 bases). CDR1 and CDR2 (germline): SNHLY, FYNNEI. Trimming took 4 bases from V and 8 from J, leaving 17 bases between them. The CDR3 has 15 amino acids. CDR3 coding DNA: TGTGCCAGCAGTGCTGCGGGGTACGCAAGTGGGGAGCTGTTTTTT. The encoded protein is CASSAAGYASGELFF.

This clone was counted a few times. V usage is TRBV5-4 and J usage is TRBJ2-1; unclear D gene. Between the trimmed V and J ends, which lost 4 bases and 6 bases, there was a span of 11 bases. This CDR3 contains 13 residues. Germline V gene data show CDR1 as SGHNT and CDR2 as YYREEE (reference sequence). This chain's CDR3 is CASSVFRGNEQFF. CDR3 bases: TGTGCCAGCAGCGTGTTTAGAGGCAATGAGCAGTTCTTC.

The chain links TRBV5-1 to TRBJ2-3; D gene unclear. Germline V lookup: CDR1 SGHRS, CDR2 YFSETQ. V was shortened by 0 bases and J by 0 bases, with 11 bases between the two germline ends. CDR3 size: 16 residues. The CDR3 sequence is CASSLVSVASTDTQYF. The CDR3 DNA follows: TGCGCCAGCAGCTTGGTTTCGGTGGCTAGCACAGATACGCAGTATTTT.